The entry below describes one TCR beta chain. No antigen is known for it. After stimulus-free culture, autoproliferating CFSE-dim and non-proliferating CFSE-high T cells were sequenced separately. Replicate wells were pooled after more than six days of stimulus-free culture of 5x10^7 CFSE-labeled PBMCs. PBMCs were labeled with approximately 0.55 uM CFSE and cultured without exogenous stimuli. Sequencing used immunoSEQ multiplex PCR; TCRdb keeps in-frame clones, though not all of them. The sample includes some 49,000 clones, roughly 87% seen only once; the top ten take roughly 1%. The data were obtained in a study of memory B cells and T cells in multiple sclerosis. Whole-study results and caveats: Shared clonotype counts depended on differing compartment clone-set sizes and were normalized.

The germline CDR1 and CDR2 sequences are SEHNR and FQNEAQ (reference sequence). This CDR3 spans 14 amino acids. V lost 7 bases to trimming and J lost 5 bases; unmatched junction nucleotides: 8. This chain joins TRBV7-9 and TRBJ1-5; the match to TRBD1 covers 7 bases. Sequencing was done on a sample of PBMCs from blood kept in culture. The sequence was obtained from a human donor with multiple sclerosis. DNA of the CDR3: TGTGCCAGCACCACAGGGGATGGGTATCAGCCCCAGCATTTT. Its translation is CASTTGDGYQPQHF.